This T cell receptor (beta chain) was captured in a study of CD8 T cells in ankylosing spondylitis. Findings and caveats of the study: Apparently characteristic of ankylosing spondylitis blood was a TCR beta motif (eight highly homologous variants).

CDR3 length: 15 amino acids. Per germline, CDR1 DFQATT and CDR2 SNEGSKA (reference sequence). Trimming took 1 base from V and 4 from J, leaving 16 bases between them. TCRdb re-called the 5' RACE reads through MiXCR, storing one row per CDR3 protein. The table includes about 500,000 distinct CDR3 sequences, 9.5% to 15% detected once. This clonotype was seen only a few times. No antigen is known for it. The sample consisted of blood, either unsorted or a sorted T cell fraction (not recorded which). This clonotype originated in a male donor with ankylosing spondylitis. V usage is TRBV20-1 and J usage is TRBJ1-2; D uncertain. For the CDR3, the DNA is TGCAGTGCTAGAGCCGAGGGCCTACTCGTCTATGGCTACACCTTC. Translation gives CSARAEGLLVYGYTF.